This entry features one T cell receptor beta chain sequence. Only in-frame clones appear in the TCRdb table, and some are missing; sequencing was by immunoSEQ multiplex PCR. Here the sample spans more than 2,000,000 clones, 80% to 95% being singletons. The V segment lost 2 bases and the J segment 9 bases; nucleotides outside the gene matches: 8. Germline CDR1 reads GTSNPN; CDR2 reads SVGIG (reference sequence). The CDR3 covers 14 residues. This record comes from a study of shared clonotypes between healthy human individuals. This chain connects TRBV30 to TRBJ2-4; 9 bases map to TRBD1. This receptor was obtained from a man aged 18 to 29 in good health. Some clones in this sample may be carry-over from other donors' samples. Sequenced sample: naive CD4+ T cells from PBMCs. The subset denotes: CD45RA+ positively selected. The CDR3 DNA is TGTGCCTGGAGTAGGAGGGACAGGGTTAGCATTCAGTACTTC. It is translated as CAWSRRDRVSIQYF.